The 5 T cell receptor beta chains below all came from one sample that was sequenced in a study of T cell repertoires in ileal Crohn's disease (dated by TCRdb to the late 2010s). Library prep was done by the immunoSEQ multiplex PCR assay. The table comes from immuneACCESS by way of TCRdb, which keeps in-frame sequences with V and J called. Part of the clones is missing from these tables; in studies checked, under half for an unresolved V gene and the rest for unknown reasons. The sample profile shows over 7,500 clones; 76% of them were found once. Less than 30% of the sample belongs to the ten largest clones. The sample consisted of ileal tissue. The receptors come from an adult with Crohn's disease.

The chain joins TRBV7-9 to TRBJ1-1; TRBD1 matches 10 bases. V shed 4 bases and J 7 bases; nucleotides not matched to a gene: 6. The CDR3 length is 14 residues. Germline V CDR1 and CDR2: SEHNR, FQNEAQ (reference sequence). Written as DNA, the CDR3 is TGTGCCAGCAGCTCTCCGGGACAGGGGCGTGAAGCTTTCTTT. Amino acid sequence: CASSSPGQGREAFF.

The CDR3 region is CASSQEDRASDEQYF. The CDR3 DNA sequence: TGCGCCAGCAGCCAGGAGGACAGGGCGAGCGACGAGCAGTACTTC. This chain uses TRBV4-3 with TRBJ2-7, with 8 bases aligning to TRBD1. The CDR3 runs to 15 residues. V gave up 3 bases and J gave up 5 bases; unmatched junction bases: 9. Germline V lookup: CDR1 LGHNA, CDR2 YSLEER.

The gene calls are TRBV19 and TRBJ1-2; D unresolved. The V gene lost 3 bases and the J gene lost 4 bases, with 12 bases spanning the gap. Germline CDR1 LNHDA, CDR2 SQIVND (reference sequence). This CDR3 has 14 amino acids. The chain's CDR3 is CASSISAGGYGYTF. DNA for the CDR3: TGTGCCAGTAGTATTTCAGCCGGCGGCTATGGCTACACCTTC.

CDR3 coding DNA: TGTGCCAGCAGCCCCTATTTGACAGGGGCGGCCTACGAGCAGTACTTC. This translates into CASSPYLTGAAYEQYF. The chain employs TRBV14 and TRBJ2-7; 8 positions match TRBD1. The V gene's germline CDR1 is SGHDN and CDR2 FVKESK. CDR3 length equals 16 residues. V lost 4 bases to trimming and J lost 2 bases; unmatched junction nucleotides: 10.

This chain connects TRBV5-1 to TRBJ2-1; 8 bases are a match to TRBD2. Trimming took 0 bases from V and 2 from J; bases not matched to a gene: 1. CDR3 length equals 15 residues. Germline V lookup: CDR1 SGHRS, CDR2 YFSETQ. The CDR3 nucleotides are TGCGCCAGCAGCTTGGCGGGAGGGGCCTACAATGAGCAGTTCTTC. Its translation is CASSLAGGAYNEQFF.